This T cell receptor (beta chain) was recorded in a study of CD8 T cells in Susac syndrome. Random hexamers were used to reverse transcribe the RNA input (0.5 to 1 ug). Amplification of TCR beta CDR3 was carried out by immunoSEQ multiplex PCR, which covered 54 Vbeta and 13 Jbeta segments. Each CDR3 protein gets one entry after TCRdb re-called the immunoSEQ multiplex PCR reads with MiXCR. The repertoire holds some 180,000 distinct CDR3 sequences, with roughly 94% as singletons. CD8+ and CD4+ blood T cells underwent TCR beta sequencing. The V gene lost 3 bases and the J gene lost 0 bases, with 6 bases spanning the gap. Germline V lookup: CDR1 LGHNA, CDR2 YNFKEQ. CDR3 length: 14 amino acids.

The sequencing input was CD4+ T cells from PBMCs. The chain is built from TRBV4-2 and TRBJ2-4; D may be TRBD2 (6 bases). This receptor was obtained from a human donor with Susac syndrome. Here the CDR3 reads CASSQGGAKNIQYF. DNA for the CDR3: TGTGCCAGCAGCCAGGGGGGAGCCAAAAACATTCAGTACTTC.